The entry below describes one T cell receptor beta chain. Measured with immunoSEQ multiplex PCR; TCRdb has only the in-frame clones, and not every one. The sample holds some 70,000 clones, approximately 80% seen once. This entry comes from a study of blood T cell repertoires in COVID-19. Germline V gives CDR1 MDHEN, CDR2 SYDVKM. J gave up 5 bases and V 6 bases, and 11 bases lay outside the gene matches. CDR3 size: 15 residues. This TCR derives from a man aged 55 to 70 with COVID-19, enrolled during active disease. The chain has TRBV28 and TRBJ2-7, with 9 bases lining up with TRBD1. The source material was peripheral blood. CDR3 nucleotide sequence: TGTGCCAGCAGATTAGTCGGGACAGGGCACCACGAGCAGTACTTC. Its protein product is CASRLVGTGHHEQYF.